These 18 T cell receptor beta chains originate from one sample sequenced in a study of cytomegalovirus exposure and HLA in healthy donors. This PCR relied on a set of 60 Vbeta primers and 13 Jbeta primers. Data came from immunoSEQ multiplex PCR; TCRdb stores just in-frame clones and leaves some out. The data contain 150,000 to 200,000 clones, around 77% of them seen just once; the ten biggest clones take up about 1.5%. Material: PBMCs. The receptors come from a woman in her 30s in good health and CMV-seronegative.

V gene TRBV2 combines with J gene TRBJ1-1, with no clear D. The CDR3 totals 15 residues. Trimming removed 11 bases from V and 3 bases from J, with 22 bases in between. In germline, CDR1 is SNHLY, CDR2 FYNNEI. CDR3 in DNA: TGTGCCGGAGGCTCAATAAAGGCAGCCTACACTGAAGCTTTCTTT. Protein product: CAGGSIKAAYTEAFF.

The chain joins TRBV28 to TRBJ2-5; the D gene is possibly TRBD1 (6 bases). The CDR3 contains 16 residues. Germline-derived CDR1 and CDR2 are MDHEN and SYDVKM. V was trimmed by 6 bases and J by 0 bases, leaving 17 bases between them. The CDR3 region is CASRDLGTPYQETQYF. The CDR3 coding sequence is TGTGCCAGCAGAGACCTTGGGACACCGTACCAAGAGACCCAGTACTTC.

Only one count was recorded for this clone. The V gene is TRBV30, the J gene TRBJ1-5; 8 bases line up with TRBD1. Germline-derived CDR1 and CDR2 are GTSNPN and SVGIG (reference sequence). After removal of 2 bases from V and 3 bases from J, the junction contained 9 bases not matched to a gene. The CDR3 covers 16 residues. CDR3 amino acids: CAWSTRQGSVNQPQHF. DNA of the CDR3: TGTGCCTGGAGTACAAGACAGGGGAGCGTCAATCAGCCCCAGCATTTT.

CDR3 sequence: CASRAGTRLYNEQFF. CDR3 sequence (DNA): TGTGCCAGCAGAGCCGGGACTAGGCTTTACAATGAGCAGTTCTTC. The chain uses TRBV27 and TRBJ2-1; 8 bases align to TRBD2. The CDR3 is 15 amino acids. V lost 6 bases to trimming and J lost 4 bases; unmatched junction nucleotides: 8. The germline V gene has CDR1 MNHEY and CDR2 SMNVEV (reference sequence).

This chain links TRBV9 with TRBJ2-1; the D is unclear. The CDR3 has 15 amino acids. Germline V gene lookup returns CDR1 SGDLS and CDR2 YYNGEE. Trimming shortened V by 1 base and J by 3 bases, and 11 bases separated the two germline ends. CDR3 DNA sequence: TGTGCCAGCAGCGTACTCCGAGGAAGCTACAATGAGCAGTTCTTC. Protein product: CASSVLRGSYNEQFF.

The chain combines TRBV9 with TRBJ2-7; the D is unclear. There are 13 residues in the CDR3. V was pared by 5 bases and J by 7 bases, with 16 bases between. Germline V lookup: CDR1 SGDLS, CDR2 YYNGEE. CDR3 DNA sequence: TGTGCCAGCAGTGCCGGCATCTCAGGAGAGCAGTACTTC. It specifies CASSAGISGEQYF.

The chain couples TRBV28 to TRBJ1-1, with D hard to call. The CDR3 is made up of 14 amino acids. The germline V gene has CDR1 MDHEN and CDR2 SYDVKM. V was pared by 6 bases and J by 0 bases, with 11 bases between. The CDR3 bases are TGTGCCAGCAGGGGAGGCGGGGTGAACACTGAAGCTTTCTTT. This encodes CASRGGGVNTEAFF.

The chain uses TRBV5-1 and TRBJ2-1, with TRBD1 as a possible D gene (6 bases). Trimming removed 4 bases at V and 9 bases at J, with 26 bases between. Germline V CDR1 and CDR2: SGHRS, YFSETQ. The CDR3 spans 17 residues. The DNA for the CDR3 is TGCGCCAGCAGCCTCTACGAAACAGGGCAATTAACGGGTGAGCAGTTCTTC. Translation: CASSLYETGQLTGEQFF.

This clone has just a few counts. J is TRBJ1-3 and V is TRBV7-9; TRBD1 might be the D (5 bases). Between the trimmed V and J ends, which lost 0 bases and 3 bases, there was a span of 12 bases. The CDR3 extends over 16 amino acids. CDR1 is SEHNR, CDR2 FQNEAQ, per germline (reference sequence). The CDR3 DNA is TGTGCCAGCAGCTTAGCGCAGGGAAACGATGGAAACACCATATATTTT. It encodes CASSLAQGNDGNTIYF.

The chain carries TRBV2 and TRBJ2-1, with 8 bases identical to TRBD2. The germline gives CDR1 SNHLY, CDR2 FYNNEI. The CDR3 consists of 15 residues. J lost 6 bases, V lost 6 bases, and 10 bases had no gene match. In DNA, the CDR3 is TGTGCCAGCAGCGAAAGCGGGAGACCGGTCAATGAGCAGTTCTTC. Its translation: CASSESGRPVNEQFF. The whole variable domain, remainder taken from reference TRBV2 and TRBJ2-1, is EPEVTQTPSHQVTQMGQEVILRCVPISNHLYFYWYRQILGQKVEFLVSFYNNEISEKSEIFDDQFSVERPDGSNFTLKIRSTKLEDSAMYFCASSESGRPVNEQFFGPGTRLTVL.

The chain couples TRBV11-1 to TRBJ2-5, with 12 bases fitting TRBD2. The CDR3 consists of 16 residues. Germline lookup yields CDR1 SGHAT and CDR2 FQDESV (reference sequence). The trim removed 5 bases at V and 5 bases at J, leaving 9 bases unmatched. The CDR3 sequence: CASSNRLAGASETQYF. The CDR3 DNA reads TGTGCCAGCAGCAACCGACTAGCGGGAGCGAGTGAGACCCAGTACTTC.

Only a few counts were recorded for this clone. The genes are TRBV6-4 and TRBJ2-1; 9 bases fit TRBD2. Germline-derived CDR1 and CDR2 are MRHNA and SNTAGT. This CDR3 has 14 residues. Trimming took 3 bases from V and 8 from J; bases not matched to a gene: 5. The CDR3 coding sequence is TGTGCCAGCAGTGAAGCGGGGGGTTTCGATGAGCAGTTCTTC. This gives the protein CASSEAGGFDEQFF.

The V and J genes are TRBV4-2 and TRBJ1-1; no clear D. CDR3 size: 15 residues. CDR1 and CDR2 (germline): LGHNA, YNFKEQ. Trimming took 0 bases from V and 1 from J, leaving 9 bases between them. DNA of the CDR3: TGTGCCAGCAGCCAAGAGTACAGATCGAACACTGAAGCTTTCTTT. This sequence encodes CASSQEYRSNTEAFF.

The table lists this clone with a few counts. The chain joins TRBV5-1 to TRBJ2-1; 10 bases agree with TRBD2. This CDR3 region has 15 residues. Losses at the gene ends were 4 bases for V and 4 bases for J; bases not matched to a gene: 5. Per germline, CDR1 SGHRS and CDR2 YFSETQ. CDR3 loop: CASSPSGSRYNEQFF. For the CDR3, the DNA is TGCGCCAGCAGCCCTAGCGGGAGTAGGTACAATGAGCAGTTCTTC.

The genes are TRBV28 and TRBJ1-5; D is uncertain. The V end was cut by 3 bases, the J end by 6 bases, with 12 bases between. Per the germline V gene, CDR1 is MDHEN and CDR2 is SYDVKM. This CDR3 contains 14 residues. The CDR3 sequence is CASSLEGYRQPQHF. The CDR3 nucleotides are TGTGCCAGCAGTTTGGAGGGTTATCGTCAGCCCCAGCATTTT. The full variable domain, rest sourced from reference TRBV28 and TRBJ1-5, is DVKVTQSSRYLVKRTGEKVFLECVQDMDHENMFWYRQDPGLGLRLIYFSYDVKMKEKGDIPEGYSVSREKKERFSLILESASTNQTSMYLCASSLEGYRQPQHFGDGTRLSIL.

The chain is built from TRBV9 and TRBJ1-4; D is unresolved. The CDR3 runs 14 residues. Germline-derived CDR1 and CDR2 are SGDLS and YYNGEE. V was cut by 4 bases and J by 4 bases, with 11 bases left in between. CDR3 amino acids: CASSFGGDNEKLFF. The CDR3 coding sequence is TGTGCCAGCAGCTTCGGAGGTGATAATGAAAAACTGTTTTTT. The complete variable domain, with remaining parts taken from reference TRBV9 and TRBJ1-4, reads DSGVTQTPKHLITATGQRVTLRCSPRSGDLSVYWYQQSLDQGLQFLIQYYNGEERAKGNILERFSAQQFPDLHSELNLSSLELGDSALYFCASSFGGDNEKLFFGSGTQLSVL.

The chain joins TRBV6-5 to TRBJ2-3, with D perhaps matching TRBD1 (6 bases). The CDR3 contains 16 residues. Trimming cost V 1 base and J 2 bases, with 13 bases left between them. In germline, CDR1 is MNHEY, CDR2 SVGAGI. The CDR3 coding sequence is TGTGCCAGCAGTTACTTCTACGGGACAATCACAGATACGCAGTATTTT. This translates into CASSYFYGTITDTQYF.

The genes are TRBV15 and TRBJ1-1; D is unresolved. This CDR3 has 15 amino acids. Deletions cut 1 base from V and 1 base from J, with 10 bases between. Germline CDR1 and CDR2: LNHNV and YYDKDF (reference sequence). The CDR3 is CATSRGAEGNTEAFF. As DNA, the CDR3 is TGTGCCACCAGCAGAGGGGCTGAGGGGAACACTGAAGCTTTCTTT.